This TCR beta chain was obtained from a study of a mutant IDH1 vaccine in newly diagnosed glioma. Study at large: With temozolomide cycles, or 4-6 weeks after radiotherapy alone, vaccination was started.

A note on this clone: What it binds is not known.

As for time point: week 23, last vaccination. Doses of 300 ug of mutant IDH1 20-mer peptide were given with topical imiquimod. Astrocytomas found in donors were new, WHO grade 3 or 4, IDH1-mutant and ATRX-lost. Sequenced by immunoSEQ multiplex PCR; TCRdb stores in-frame clones only, minus some. Of around 60,000 clones in the sample, approximately 81% were seen once. Germline CDR1 SQVTM, CDR2 ANQGSEA. The V and J ends lost 8 bases and 1 base respectively, with 14 bases between them. The CDR3 has 13 amino acids. The material sequenced was PBMCs, taken from a glioma patient whose treatment included an IDH1 peptide vaccine. The chain carries TRBV29-1 and TRBJ1-1; tentative D call: TRBD1 (5 bases). This TCR was recovered from a young man with glioma. The CDR3 DNA follows: TGCAGCCTGTCATGGGGCCCGAACACTGAAGCTTTCTTT. Its translation: CSLSWGPNTEAFF.